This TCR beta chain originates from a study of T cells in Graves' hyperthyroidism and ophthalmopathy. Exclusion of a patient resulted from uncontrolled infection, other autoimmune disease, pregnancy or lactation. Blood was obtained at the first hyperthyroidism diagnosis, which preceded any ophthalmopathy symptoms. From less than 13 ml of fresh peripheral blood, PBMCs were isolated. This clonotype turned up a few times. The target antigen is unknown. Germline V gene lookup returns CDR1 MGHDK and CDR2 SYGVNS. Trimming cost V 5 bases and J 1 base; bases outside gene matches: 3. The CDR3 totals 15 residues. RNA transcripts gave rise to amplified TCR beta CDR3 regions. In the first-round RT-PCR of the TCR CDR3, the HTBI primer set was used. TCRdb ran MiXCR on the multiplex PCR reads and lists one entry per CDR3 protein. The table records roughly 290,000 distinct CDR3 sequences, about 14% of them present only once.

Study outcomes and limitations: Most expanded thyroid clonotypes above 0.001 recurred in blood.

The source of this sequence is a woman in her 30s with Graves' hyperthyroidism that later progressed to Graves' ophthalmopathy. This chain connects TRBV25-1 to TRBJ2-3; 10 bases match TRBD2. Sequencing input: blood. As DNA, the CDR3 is TGTGCCAGCAGTCTCACTAGCGGGGGCACAGATACGCAGTATTTT. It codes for CASSLTSGGTDTQYF.